This T cell receptor beta chain was recovered during a study of blood T cell repertoires in COVID-19. At the level of the study: Donors in the United States, Italy and Spain gave samples during acute or convalescent COVID-19. Sources were T cells, B-cell-depleted T cells, or PBMCs; the material itself was cDNA or gDNA.

Enrollees, about 18 to 89 years old, lived in 24 US areas. In the 2 weeks before study entry, exposed participants met a COVID-19 case, which was PCR-confirmed or clinician-diagnosed. This clone is a singleton in its sample. The CDR3 has 14 residues. Germline V lookup: CDR1 SGHTA, CDR2 FQGTGA. Trimming removed 5 bases at V and 7 bases at J, with 15 bases between. The method was immunoSEQ multiplex PCR; TCRdb's version includes in-frame clones alone and lacks a portion of them. The table has about 270,000 clones, around 93% seen once. This TCR came from a man aged 40-49 years who had been exposed to COVID-19. The genes are TRBV7-3 and TRBJ2-1; D is possibly TRBD2 (7 bases). The sample taken for sequencing was PBMCs or T cells enriched from blood (not recorded which). CDR3: CASSPTGGQNEQFF. The CDR3 DNA reads TGTGCCAGCAGCCCAACCGGGGGGCAAAATGAGCAGTTCTTC.